This T cell receptor beta chain was observed in a study of T cell responses to AZD1222 COVID-19 vaccine. J was trimmed by 8 bases and V by 6 bases; bases with no gene match: 9. This CDR3 contains 15 residues. Germline CDR1 is SGHNT and CDR2 is YYREEE (reference sequence). About this clone itself: Its antigen remains unknown.

The protocol was immunoSEQ multiplex PCR, while the TCRdb copy is restricted to in-frame clones and leaves out a portion. The sample lists roughly 100,000 clones, about 87% occurring once. Study conclusions and caveats: Among those given AZD1222, only five to seven were seropositive at baseline. A rise in Spike-specific TCR breadth and depth followed two AZD1222 doses.

The clonotype was recovered from an adult in good health. The sample consisted of peripheral blood, taken on day 0 of AZD1222 vaccination. The genes are TRBV5-4 and TRBJ1-4, with 11 nucleotides matching TRBD1. In DNA form, the CDR3 reads TGTGCCAGCACCCTTGCCGGGACAGGGGGAGAAAAACTGTTTTTT. Translating it yields CASTLAGTGGEKLFF.